The T cell receptor beta chain under discussion was sequenced for a study of shared clonotypes between healthy human individuals. Study-wide context: Each donor's CD4 naive and CD4 memory cells filled three plates apiece, CD8 naive two, and CD8 memory one. Regarding the study as a whole: Inspection by rarefaction showed sorted-subset sequencing to be incomplete despite large depth.

This clone was observed once. What it binds is unknown. CDR1 is SGDLS and CDR2 is YYNGEE in the germline V gene. With V trimmed by 3 bases and J by 1 base, 5 bases remained unmatched. The CDR3 extends over 16 amino acids. The authors ran the assay at deep level. Assay: immunoSEQ multiplex PCR; the TCRdb copy retains only in-frame clones and omits some. The sample lists some 2.1 million clones, roughly 95% occurring once. CD45RO-negative cells were positively selected for CCR7, leaving out terminally differentiated effector memory CD45RA+ cells. The V and J genes are TRBV9 and TRBJ2-1, with 9 nucleotides matching TRBD2. The sample consisted of naive CD8+ T cells from PBMCs. The sequence came from a man aged 18 to 35 in good health. Some clones in this sample may be carry-over from other donors' samples. This CDR3 is CASSDSGSISYNEQFF. Here the CDR3 DNA reads TGTGCCAGCAGCGATAGCGGGAGTATTTCCTACAATGAGCAGTTCTTC.